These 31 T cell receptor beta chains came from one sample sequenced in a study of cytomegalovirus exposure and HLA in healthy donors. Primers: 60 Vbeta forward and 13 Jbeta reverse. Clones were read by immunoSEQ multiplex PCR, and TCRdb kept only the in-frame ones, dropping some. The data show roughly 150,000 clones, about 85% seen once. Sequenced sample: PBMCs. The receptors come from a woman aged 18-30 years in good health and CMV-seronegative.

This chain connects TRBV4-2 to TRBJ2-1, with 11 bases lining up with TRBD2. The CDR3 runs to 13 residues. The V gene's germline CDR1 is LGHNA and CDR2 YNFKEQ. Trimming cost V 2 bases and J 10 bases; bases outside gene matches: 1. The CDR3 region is CASSQPSGREQFF. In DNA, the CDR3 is TGTGCCAGCAGCCAACCTAGCGGGAGGGAGCAGTTCTTC.

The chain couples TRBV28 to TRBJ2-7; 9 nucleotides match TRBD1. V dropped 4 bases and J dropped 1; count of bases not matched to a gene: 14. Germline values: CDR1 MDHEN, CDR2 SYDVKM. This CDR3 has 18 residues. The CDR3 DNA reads TGTGCCAGCAGTTCACCCGGTGGGACAGGGATAATATCCTACGAGCAGTACTTC. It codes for CASSSPGGTGIISYEQYF.

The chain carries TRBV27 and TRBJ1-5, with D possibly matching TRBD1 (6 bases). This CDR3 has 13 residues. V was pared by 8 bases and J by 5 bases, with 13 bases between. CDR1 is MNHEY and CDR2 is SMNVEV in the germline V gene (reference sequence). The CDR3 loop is CASGHREDQPQHF. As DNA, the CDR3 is TGTGCCAGCGGCCACAGGGAAGATCAGCCCCAGCATTTT.

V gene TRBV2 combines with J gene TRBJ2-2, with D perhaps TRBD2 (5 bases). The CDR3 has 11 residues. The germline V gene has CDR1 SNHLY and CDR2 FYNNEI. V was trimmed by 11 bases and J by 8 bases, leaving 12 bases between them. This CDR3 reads CARSGDGELFF. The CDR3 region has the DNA TGTGCCCGAAGCGGAGATGGGGAGCTGTTTTTT.

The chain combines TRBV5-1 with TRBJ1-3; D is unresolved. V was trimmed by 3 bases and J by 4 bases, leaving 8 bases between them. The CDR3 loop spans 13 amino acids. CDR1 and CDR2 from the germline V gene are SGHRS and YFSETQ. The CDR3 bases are TGCGCCAGCAGCTCCCCAGGAGGAAACACCATATATTTT. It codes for CASSSPGGNTIYF. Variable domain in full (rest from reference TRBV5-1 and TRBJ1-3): KAGVTQTPRYLIKTRGQQVTLSCSPISGHRSVSWYQQTPGQGLQFLFEYFSETQRNKGNFPGRFSGRQFSNSRSEMNVSTLELGDSALYLCASSSPGGNTIYFGEGSWLTVV.

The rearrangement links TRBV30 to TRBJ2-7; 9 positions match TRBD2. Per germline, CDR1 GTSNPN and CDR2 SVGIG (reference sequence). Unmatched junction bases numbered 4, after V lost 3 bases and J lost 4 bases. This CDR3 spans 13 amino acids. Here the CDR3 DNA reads TGTGCCTGGAGGGTAGCGGGAGTTTACGAGCAGTACTTC. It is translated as CAWRVAGVYEQYF.

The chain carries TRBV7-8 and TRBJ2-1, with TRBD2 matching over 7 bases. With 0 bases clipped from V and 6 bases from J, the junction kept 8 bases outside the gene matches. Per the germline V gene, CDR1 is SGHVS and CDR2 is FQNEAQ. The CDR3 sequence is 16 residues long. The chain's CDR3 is CASSLALGRGSNEQFF. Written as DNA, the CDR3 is TGTGCCAGCAGCTTAGCCCTCGGGCGGGGGTCCAATGAGCAGTTCTTC.

The CDR3 loop is CASSEVHWEQYF. The CDR3 DNA reads TGTGCCAGCAGTGAAGTCCACTGGGAGCAGTACTTC. The chain is built from TRBV2 and TRBJ2-7, with unresolved D. CDR3 length equals 12 residues. The V gene lost 1 base and the J gene lost 7 bases, with 8 bases spanning the gap. CDR1 is SNHLY and CDR2 is FYNNEI in the germline V gene.

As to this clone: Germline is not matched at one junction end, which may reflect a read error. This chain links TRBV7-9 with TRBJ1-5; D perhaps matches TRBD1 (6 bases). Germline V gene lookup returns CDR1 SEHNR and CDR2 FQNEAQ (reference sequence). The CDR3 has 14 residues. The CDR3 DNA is TGTTCCAGCAGCCGGACAGCCTCCAATCAGCCCCAGCATTTT. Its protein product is CSSSRTASNQPQHF.

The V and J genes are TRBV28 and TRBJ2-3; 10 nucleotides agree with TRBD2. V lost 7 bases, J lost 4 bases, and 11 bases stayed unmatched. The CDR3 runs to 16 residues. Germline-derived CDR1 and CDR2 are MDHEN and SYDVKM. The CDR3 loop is CASTVTSGYPADTQYF. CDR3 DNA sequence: TGTGCCAGCACAGTGACTAGCGGGTACCCAGCAGATACGCAGTATTTT.

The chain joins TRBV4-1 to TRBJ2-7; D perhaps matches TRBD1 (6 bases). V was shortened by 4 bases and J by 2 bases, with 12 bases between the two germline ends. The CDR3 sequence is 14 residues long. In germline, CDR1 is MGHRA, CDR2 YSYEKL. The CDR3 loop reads CASSPWDTTYEQYF. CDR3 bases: TGCGCCAGCAGCCCTTGGGACACCACCTACGAGCAGTACTTC.

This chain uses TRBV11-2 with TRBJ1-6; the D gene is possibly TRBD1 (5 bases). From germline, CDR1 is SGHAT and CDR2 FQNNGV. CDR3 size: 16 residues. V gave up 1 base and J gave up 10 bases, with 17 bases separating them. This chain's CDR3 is CASSLVVIGEGSPLHF. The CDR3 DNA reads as TGTGCCAGCAGCTTAGTGGTTATAGGGGAAGGATCACCCCTCCACTTT.

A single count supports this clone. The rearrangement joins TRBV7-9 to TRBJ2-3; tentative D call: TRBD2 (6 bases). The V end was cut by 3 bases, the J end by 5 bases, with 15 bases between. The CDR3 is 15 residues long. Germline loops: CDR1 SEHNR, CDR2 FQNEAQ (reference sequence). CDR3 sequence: CASSFKPGEEDTQYF. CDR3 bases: TGTGCCAGCAGCTTCAAACCCGGGGAGGAAGATACGCAGTATTTT. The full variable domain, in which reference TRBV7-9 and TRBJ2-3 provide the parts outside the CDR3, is DTGVSQNPRHKITKRGQNVTFRCDPISEHNRLYWYRQTLGQGPEFLTYFQNEAQLEKSRLLSDRFSAERPKGSFSTLEIQRTEQGDSAMYLCASSFKPGEEDTQYFGPGTRLTVL.

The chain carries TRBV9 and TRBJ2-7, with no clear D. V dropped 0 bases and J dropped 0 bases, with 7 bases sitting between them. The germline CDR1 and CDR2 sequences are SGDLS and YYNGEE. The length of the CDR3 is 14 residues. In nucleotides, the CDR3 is TGTGCCAGCAGCGTAGGTCTATCCTCCTACGAGCAGTACTTC. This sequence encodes CASSVGLSSYEQYF.

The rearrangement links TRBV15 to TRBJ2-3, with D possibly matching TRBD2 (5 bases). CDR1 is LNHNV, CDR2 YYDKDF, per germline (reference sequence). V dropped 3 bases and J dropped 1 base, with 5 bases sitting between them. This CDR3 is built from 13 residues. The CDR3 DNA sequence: TGTGCCACCAGCAGGGGAGGCACAGATACGCAGTATTTT. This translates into CATSRGGTDTQYF.

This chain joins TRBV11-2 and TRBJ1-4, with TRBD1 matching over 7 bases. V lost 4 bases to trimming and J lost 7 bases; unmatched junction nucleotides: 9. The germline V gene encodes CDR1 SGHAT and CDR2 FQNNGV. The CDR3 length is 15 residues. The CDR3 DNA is TGTGCCAGCAGCTCAAGAGACAGGGTCAGTGAAAAACTGTTTTTT. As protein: CASSSRDRVSEKLFF.

CDR3 amino acids: CASSFGRGSGNTIYF. The CDR3 region has the DNA TGTGCCAGCAGTTTCGGCAGGGGGTCCGGAAACACCATATATTTT. The chain uses TRBV28 and TRBJ1-3; 7 bases fit TRBD1. V trimming: 3 bases; J trimming: 4 bases; junction bases outside the gene matches: 6. This CDR3 comprises 15 residues. Germline-derived CDR1 and CDR2 are MDHEN and SYDVKM.

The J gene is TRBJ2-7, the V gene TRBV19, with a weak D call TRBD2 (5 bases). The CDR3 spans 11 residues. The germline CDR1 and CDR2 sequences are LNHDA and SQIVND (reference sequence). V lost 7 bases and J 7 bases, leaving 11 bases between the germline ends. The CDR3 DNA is TGTGCCAGTACCAGCAGCGGAGAGCAGTACTTC. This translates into CASTSSGEQYF.

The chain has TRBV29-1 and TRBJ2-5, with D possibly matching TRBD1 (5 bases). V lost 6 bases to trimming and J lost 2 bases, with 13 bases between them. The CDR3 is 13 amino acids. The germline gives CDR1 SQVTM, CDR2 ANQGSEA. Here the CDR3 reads CSVRGRGQETQYF. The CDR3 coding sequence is TGCAGCGTCCGCGGAAGGGGACAAGAGACCCAGTACTTC.

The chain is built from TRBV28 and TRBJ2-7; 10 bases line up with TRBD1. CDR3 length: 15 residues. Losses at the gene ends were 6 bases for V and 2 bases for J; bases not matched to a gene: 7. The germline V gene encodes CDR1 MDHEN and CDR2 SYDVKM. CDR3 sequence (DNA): TGTGCCAGCAGCACGACCGGGACAGGGGCCTACGAGCAGTACTTC. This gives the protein CASSTTGTGAYEQYF.

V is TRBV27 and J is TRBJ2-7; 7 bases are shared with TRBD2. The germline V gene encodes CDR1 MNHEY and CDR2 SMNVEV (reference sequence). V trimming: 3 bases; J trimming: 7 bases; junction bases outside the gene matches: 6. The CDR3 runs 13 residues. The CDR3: CASSFRGVWEQYF. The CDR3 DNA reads TGTGCCAGCAGTTTCCGGGGGGTTTGGGAGCAGTACTTC.

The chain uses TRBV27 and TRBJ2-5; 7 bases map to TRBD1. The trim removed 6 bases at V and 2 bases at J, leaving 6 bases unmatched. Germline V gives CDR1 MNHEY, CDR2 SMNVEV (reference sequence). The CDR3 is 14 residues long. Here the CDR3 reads CASSRDRTQETQYF. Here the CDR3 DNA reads TGTGCCAGCAGCCGGGACAGAACACAAGAGACCCAGTACTTC.

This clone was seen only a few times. CDR3 sequence: CAWAGLTNTDTQYF. CDR3 nucleotides: TGTGCCTGGGCGGGCCTAACTAACACAGATACGCAGTATTTT. The chain joins TRBV30 to TRBJ2-3, with a weak D call TRBD2 (5 bases). Per germline, CDR1 GTSNPN and CDR2 SVGIG (reference sequence). The CDR3 sequence is 14 residues long. V shed 5 bases and J shed 2 bases, with 14 bases lying between them. Looking up the rest from reference TRBV30 and TRBJ2-3 gives the full variable domain: SQTIHQWPATLVQPVGSPLSLECTVEGTSNPNLYWYRQAAGRGLQLLFYSVGIGQISSEVPQNLSASRPQDRQFILSSKKLLLSDSGFYLCAWAGLTNTDTQYFGPGTRLTVL.

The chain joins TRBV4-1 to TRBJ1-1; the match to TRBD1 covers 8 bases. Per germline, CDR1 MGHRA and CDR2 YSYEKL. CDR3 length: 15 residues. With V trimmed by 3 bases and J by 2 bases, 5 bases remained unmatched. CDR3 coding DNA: TGCGCCAGCAGCCAGGGGACAGGACTAAACACTGAAGCTTTCTTT. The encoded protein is CASSQGTGLNTEAFF.

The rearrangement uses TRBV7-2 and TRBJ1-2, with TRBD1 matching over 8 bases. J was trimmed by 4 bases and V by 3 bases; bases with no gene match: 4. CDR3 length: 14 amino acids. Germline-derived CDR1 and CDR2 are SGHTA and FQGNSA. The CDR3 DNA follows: TGTGCCAGCAGCTTCCCAGGGGGCGGCTATGGCTACACCTTC. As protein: CASSFPGGGYGYTF.

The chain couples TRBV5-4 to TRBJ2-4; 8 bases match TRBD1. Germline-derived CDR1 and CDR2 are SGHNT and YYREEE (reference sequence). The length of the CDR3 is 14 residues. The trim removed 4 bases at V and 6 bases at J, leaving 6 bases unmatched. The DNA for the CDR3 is TGTGCCAGCAGCCGGACAGGGCCGGGAAACATTCAGTACTTC. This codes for CASSRTGPGNIQYF.

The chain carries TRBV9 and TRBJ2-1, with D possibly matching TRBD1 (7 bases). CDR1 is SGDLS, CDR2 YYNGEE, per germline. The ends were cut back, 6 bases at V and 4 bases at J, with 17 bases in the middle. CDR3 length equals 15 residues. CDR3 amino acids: CASTPGGTGYNEQFF. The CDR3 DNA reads TGTGCCAGCACCCCAGGGGGGACGGGATACAATGAGCAGTTCTTC.

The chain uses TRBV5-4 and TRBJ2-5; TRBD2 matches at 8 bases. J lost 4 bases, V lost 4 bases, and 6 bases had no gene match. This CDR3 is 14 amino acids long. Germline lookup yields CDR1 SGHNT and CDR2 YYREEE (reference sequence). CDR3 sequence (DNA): TGTGCCAGCAGCGTCGGGGGGGCCCGAGAGACCCAGTACTTC. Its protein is CASSVGGARETQYF.

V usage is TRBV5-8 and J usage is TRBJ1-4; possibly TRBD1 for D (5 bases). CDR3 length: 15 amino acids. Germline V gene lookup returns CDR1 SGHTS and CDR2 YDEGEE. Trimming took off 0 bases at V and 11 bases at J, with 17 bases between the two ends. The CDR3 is CASSLGQLLNGKLFF. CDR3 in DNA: TGTGCCAGCAGCTTGGGACAGCTACTTAATGGGAAACTGTTTTTT.

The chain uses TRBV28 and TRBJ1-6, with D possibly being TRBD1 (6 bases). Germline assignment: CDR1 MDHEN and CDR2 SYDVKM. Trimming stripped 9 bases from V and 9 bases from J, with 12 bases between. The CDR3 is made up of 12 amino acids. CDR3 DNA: TGTGCCAGTGGAACAGGGATTTCACCCCTCCACTTT. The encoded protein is CASGTGISPLHF.

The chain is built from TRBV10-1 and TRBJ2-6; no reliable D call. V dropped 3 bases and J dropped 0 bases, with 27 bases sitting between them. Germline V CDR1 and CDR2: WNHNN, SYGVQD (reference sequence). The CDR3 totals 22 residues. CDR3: CASSDSYNYRPSGASGANVLTF. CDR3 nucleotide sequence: TGCGCCAGCAGTGATAGTTACAACTACCGTCCTAGTGGAGCCTCTGGGGCCAACGTCCTGACTTTC.